In its sample, the clone carrying this T cell receptor beta chain was seen once. Its cognate antigen is unknown. This sample stems from a study of blood T cells in healthy people across ages. General study findings and limits: Getting older went along with TCR beta diversity per million T cells dropping roughly linearly.

The authors extracted at least 5 micrograms of total RNA per sample. The use of a sample-barcoded 5' primer and a J-beta primer mix characterized a second PCR of roughly 7 to 11 cycles. A template-switch adaptor containing 12 random nucleotides labeled each cDNA molecule. MiXCR was run by TCRdb on the 5' RACE reads, yielding one entry per CDR3 protein. This table has 540,000 or so distinct CDR3 sequences, less than 25% appearing once. The CDR3 sequence is 13 residues long. Trimming stripped 4 bases from V and 11 bases from J, with 12 bases between. Germline CDR1 LGHNA, CDR2 YSLEER. The sample also formed part of further work on T cells of mothers and their children. That paper notes: Similar thymic selection effects on TCR recombination output appear in pairs, both related and unrelated.

Sequenced sample: blood. This TCR was recovered from a boy aged 5-17 years in good health. The genes are TRBV4-3 and TRBJ1-6; D unclear. For the CDR3, the DNA is TGCGCCAGCAGCCGGGAGCTTAAGGCACCCCTCCACTTT. This codes for CASSRELKAPLHF.